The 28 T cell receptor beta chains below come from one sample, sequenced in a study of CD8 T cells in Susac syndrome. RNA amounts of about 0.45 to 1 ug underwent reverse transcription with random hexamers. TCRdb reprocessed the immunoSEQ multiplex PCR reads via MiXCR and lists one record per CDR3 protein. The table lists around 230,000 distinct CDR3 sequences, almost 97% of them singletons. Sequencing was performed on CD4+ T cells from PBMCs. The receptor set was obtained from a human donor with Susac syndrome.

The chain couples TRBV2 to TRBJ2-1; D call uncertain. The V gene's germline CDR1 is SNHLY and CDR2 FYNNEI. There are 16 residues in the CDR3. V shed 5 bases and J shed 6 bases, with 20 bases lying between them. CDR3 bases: TGTGCCAGCAGTCGAAACCACCTTACCGTGCGCAATGAGCAGTTCTTC. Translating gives CASSRNHLTVRNEQFF.

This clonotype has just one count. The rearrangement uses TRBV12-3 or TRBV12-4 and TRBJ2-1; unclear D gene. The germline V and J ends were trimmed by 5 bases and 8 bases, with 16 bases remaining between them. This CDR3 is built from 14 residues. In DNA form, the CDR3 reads TGTGCCAGCAGTCGCCCCCCCGGAGTGCATGAGCAGTTCTTC. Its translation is CASSRPPGVHEQFF.

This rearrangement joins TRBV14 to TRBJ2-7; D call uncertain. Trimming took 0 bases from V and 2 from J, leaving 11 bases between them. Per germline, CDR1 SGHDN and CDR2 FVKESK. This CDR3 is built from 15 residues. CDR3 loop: CASSQDLRGTYEQYF. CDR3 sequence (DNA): TGTGCCAGCAGCCAAGACTTACGCGGAACCTACGAGCAGTACTTC.

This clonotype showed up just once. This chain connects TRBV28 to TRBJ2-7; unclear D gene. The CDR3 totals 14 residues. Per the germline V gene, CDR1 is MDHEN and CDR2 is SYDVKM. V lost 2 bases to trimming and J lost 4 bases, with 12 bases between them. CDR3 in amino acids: CASSLGRTQYEQYF. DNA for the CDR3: TGTGCCAGCAGTTTAGGACGTACCCAGTACGAGCAGTACTTC.

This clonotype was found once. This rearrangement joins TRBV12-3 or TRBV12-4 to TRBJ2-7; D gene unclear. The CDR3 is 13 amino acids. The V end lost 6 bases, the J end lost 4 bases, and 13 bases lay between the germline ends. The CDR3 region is CASSSNLLYEQYF. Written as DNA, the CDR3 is TGTGCCAGCAGCTCTAACCTACTGTACGAGCAGTACTTC.

The CDR3 sequence is CSALDGGLYEQYF. CDR3 coding DNA: TGCAGTGCTCTGGACGGTGGTCTCTACGAGCAGTACTTC. V usage is TRBV20-1 and J usage is TRBJ2-7; D is unresolved. The CDR3 runs to 13 residues. Germline-derived CDR1 and CDR2 are DFQATT and SNEGSKA (reference sequence). Between the trimmed V and J ends, which lost 5 bases and 3 bases, there was a span of 14 bases.

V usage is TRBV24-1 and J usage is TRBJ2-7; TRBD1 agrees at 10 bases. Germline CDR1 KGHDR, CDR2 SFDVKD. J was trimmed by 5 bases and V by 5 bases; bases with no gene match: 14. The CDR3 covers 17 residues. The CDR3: CATSGTPGQGNLDEQYF. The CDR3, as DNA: TGTGCCACCAGTGGCACCCCGGGACAGGGGAATCTAGACGAGCAGTACTTC.

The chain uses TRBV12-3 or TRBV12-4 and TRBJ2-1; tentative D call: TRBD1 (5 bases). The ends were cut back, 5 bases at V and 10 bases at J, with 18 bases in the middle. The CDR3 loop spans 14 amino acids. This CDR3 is CASSITPGHREQFF. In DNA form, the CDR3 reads TGTGCCAGCAGTATTACTCCCGGACATCGAGAGCAGTTCTTC.

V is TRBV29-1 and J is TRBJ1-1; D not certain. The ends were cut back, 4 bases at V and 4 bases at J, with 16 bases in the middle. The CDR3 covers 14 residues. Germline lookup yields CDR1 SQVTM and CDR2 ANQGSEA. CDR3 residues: CSVVRFGRSTEAFF. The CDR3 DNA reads TGCAGCGTTGTCCGGTTCGGGAGAAGCACTGAAGCTTTCTTT.

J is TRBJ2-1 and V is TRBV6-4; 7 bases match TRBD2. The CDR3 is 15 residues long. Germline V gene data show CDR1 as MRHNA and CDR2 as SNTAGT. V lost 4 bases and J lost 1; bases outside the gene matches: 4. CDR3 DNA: TGTGCCAGCAGTGGGACTAGAACGTCCTACAATGAGCAGTTCTTC. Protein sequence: CASSGTRTSYNEQFF.

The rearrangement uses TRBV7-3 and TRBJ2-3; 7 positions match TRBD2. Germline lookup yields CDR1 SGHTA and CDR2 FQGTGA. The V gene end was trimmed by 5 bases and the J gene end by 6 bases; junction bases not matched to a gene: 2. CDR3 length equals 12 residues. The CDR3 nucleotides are TGTGCCAGCAGCGGGAGGGCCGATACGCAGTATTTT. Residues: CASSGRADTQYF.

The CDR3 DNA reads as TGCGCCAGCAGTGATACACTCTTCGGGGAGCTGTTTTTT. Its protein product is CASSDTLFGELFF. The J gene is TRBJ2-2, the V gene TRBV10-1; D unresolved. V lost 3 bases and J lost 7, with 9 bases in between. CDR3 length: 13 residues. Germline V gene sequence: CDR1 WNHNN, CDR2 SYGVQD (reference sequence).

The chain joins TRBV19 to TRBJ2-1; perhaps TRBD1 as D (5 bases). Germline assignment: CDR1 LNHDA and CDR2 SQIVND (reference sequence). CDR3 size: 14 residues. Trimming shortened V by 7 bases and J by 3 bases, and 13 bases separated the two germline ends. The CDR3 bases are TGTGCCAGTATGTCTGGGCAGGGCTACAATGAGCAGTTCTTC. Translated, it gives CASMSGQGYNEQFF.

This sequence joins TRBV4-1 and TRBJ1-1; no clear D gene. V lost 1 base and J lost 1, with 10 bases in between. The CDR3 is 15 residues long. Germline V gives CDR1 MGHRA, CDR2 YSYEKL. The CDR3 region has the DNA TGCGCCAGCAGCCAAGTTAGGTCAGGGAACACTGAAGCTTTCTTT. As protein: CASSQVRSGNTEAFF.

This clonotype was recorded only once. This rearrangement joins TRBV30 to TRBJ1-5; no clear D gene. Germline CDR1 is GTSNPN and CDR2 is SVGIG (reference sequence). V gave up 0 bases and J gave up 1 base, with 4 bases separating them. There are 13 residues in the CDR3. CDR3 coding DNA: TGTGCCTGGAGTGTGAGGAGCAATCAGCCCCAGCATTTT. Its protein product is CAWSVRSNQPQHF.

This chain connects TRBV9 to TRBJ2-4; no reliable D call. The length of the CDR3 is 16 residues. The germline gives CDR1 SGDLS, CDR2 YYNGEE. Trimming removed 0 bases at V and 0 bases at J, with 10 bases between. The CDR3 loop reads CASSVAPSLAKNIQYF. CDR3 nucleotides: TGTGCCAGCAGCGTAGCGCCATCGCTAGCCAAAAACATTCAGTACTTC.

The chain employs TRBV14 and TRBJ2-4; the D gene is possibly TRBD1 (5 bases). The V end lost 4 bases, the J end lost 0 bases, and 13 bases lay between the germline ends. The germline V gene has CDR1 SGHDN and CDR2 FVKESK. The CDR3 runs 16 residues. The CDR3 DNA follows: TGTGCCAGCAGCCGCAGGGCATCGCTAGCCAAAAACATTCAGTACTTC. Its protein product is CASSRRASLAKNIQYF.

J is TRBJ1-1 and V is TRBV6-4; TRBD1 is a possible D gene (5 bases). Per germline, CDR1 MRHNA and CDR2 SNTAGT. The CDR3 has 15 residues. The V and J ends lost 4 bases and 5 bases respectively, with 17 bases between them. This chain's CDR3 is CASSVEGIGLTEAFF. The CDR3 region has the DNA TGTGCCAGCAGTGTAGAGGGGATTGGGCTAACTGAAGCTTTCTTT.

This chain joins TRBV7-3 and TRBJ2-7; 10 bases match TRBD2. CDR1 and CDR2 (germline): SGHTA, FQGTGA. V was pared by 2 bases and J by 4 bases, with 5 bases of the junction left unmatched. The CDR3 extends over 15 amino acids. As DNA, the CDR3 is TGTGCCAGCAGCTTAGGGACTAGCGACATGTACGAGCAGTACTTC. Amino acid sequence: CASSLGTSDMYEQYF.

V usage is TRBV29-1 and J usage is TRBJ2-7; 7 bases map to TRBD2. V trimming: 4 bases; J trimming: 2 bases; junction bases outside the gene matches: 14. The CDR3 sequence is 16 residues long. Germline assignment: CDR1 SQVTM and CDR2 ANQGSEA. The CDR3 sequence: CSVAGGVNALAYEQYF. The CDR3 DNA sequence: TGCAGCGTTGCGGGGGGTGTTAATGCTTTGGCCTACGAGCAGTACTTC.

The CDR3 sequence: CSVARGQAHEQYF. Here the CDR3 DNA reads TGCAGCGTGGCAAGGGGACAGGCCCACGAGCAGTACTTC. The chain combines TRBV29-1 with TRBJ2-7; 8 bases fit TRBD1. The CDR3 has 13 residues. V shed 6 bases, J shed 5 bases, and the junction held 9 bases outside the gene matches. From germline, CDR1 is SQVTM and CDR2 ANQGSEA.

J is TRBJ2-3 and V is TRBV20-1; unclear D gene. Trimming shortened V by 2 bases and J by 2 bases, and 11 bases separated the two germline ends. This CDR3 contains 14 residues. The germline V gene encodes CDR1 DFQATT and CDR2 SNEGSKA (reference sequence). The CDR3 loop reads CSARQNMLTDTQYF. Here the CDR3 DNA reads TGCAGTGCTAGACAGAACATGCTCACAGATACGCAGTATTTT.

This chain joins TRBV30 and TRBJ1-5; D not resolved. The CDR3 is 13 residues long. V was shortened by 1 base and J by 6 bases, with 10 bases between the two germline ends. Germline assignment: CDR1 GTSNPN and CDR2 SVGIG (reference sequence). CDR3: CAWSGISGQPQHF. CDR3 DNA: TGTGCCTGGAGTGGGATAAGCGGTCAGCCCCAGCATTTT.

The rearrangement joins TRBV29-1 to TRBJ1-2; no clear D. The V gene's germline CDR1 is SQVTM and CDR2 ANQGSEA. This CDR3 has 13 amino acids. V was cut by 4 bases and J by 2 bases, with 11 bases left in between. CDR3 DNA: TGCAGCGTTGGTCTGGGTCAGAACTATGGCTACACCTTC. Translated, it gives CSVGLGQNYGYTF.

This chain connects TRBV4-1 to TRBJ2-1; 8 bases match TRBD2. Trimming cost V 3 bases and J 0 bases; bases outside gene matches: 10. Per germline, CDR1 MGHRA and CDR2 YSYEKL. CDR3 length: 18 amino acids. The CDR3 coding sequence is TGCGCCAGCAGCCAGGGGGTAGGGACTAGGAGCTCCTACAATGAGCAGTTCTTC. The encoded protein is CASSQGVGTRSSYNEQFF.

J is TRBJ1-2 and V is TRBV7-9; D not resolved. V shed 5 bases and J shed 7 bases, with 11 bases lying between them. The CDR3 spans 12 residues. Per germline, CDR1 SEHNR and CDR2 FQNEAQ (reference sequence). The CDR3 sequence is CASSPTEVGYTF. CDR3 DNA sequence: TGTGCCAGCAGCCCCACCGAGGTTGGCTACACCTTC.

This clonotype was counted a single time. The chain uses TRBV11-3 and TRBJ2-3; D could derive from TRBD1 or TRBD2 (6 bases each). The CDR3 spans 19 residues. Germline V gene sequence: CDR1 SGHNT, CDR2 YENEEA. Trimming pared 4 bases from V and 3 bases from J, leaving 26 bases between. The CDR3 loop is CASSSPPFVGRGGTDTQYF. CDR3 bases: TGTGCCAGCAGCTCCCCCCCATTTGTCGGGAGAGGGGGGACAGATACGCAGTATTTT.

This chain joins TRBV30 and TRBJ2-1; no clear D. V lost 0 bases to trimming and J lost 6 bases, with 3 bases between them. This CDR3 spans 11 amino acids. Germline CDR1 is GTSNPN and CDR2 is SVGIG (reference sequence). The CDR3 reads CAWSVSNEQFF. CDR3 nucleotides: TGTGCCTGGAGTGTAAGCAATGAGCAGTTCTTC.